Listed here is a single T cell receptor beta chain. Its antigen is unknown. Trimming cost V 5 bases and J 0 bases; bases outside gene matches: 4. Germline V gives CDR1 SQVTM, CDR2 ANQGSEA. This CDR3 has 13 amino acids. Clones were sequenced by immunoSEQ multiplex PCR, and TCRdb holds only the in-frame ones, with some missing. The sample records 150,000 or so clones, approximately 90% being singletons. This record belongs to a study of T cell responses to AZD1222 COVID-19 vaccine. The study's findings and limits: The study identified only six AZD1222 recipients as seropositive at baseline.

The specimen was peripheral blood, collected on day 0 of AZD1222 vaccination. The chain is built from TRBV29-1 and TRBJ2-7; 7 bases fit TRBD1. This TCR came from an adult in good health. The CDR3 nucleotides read TGCAGCGTTCTCCGGGACAGCTCCTACGAGCAGTACTTC. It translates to CSVLRDSSYEQYF.